This T cell receptor (beta chain) was identified during a study of T cells expressing NK-cell markers. As for the study in general: Sorted CD3+CD56-NKG2C+, CD3+CD56+NKG2C- and CD3+CD56+NKG2C+ T cells were the source of the TCR beta repertoires. In the group of eight sequenced donors, seven were HCMV-seropositive and one was seronegative. Study-wide results and caveats: In a group of several donors, dominant NKG2C+ clonotypes represented about 1.0-7.5% of CD8+ T cells. These clonotypes, the leaders elsewhere, also led the CD3+CD56-NKG2C+ fraction in four donors.

The V gene's germline CDR1 is SQVTM and CDR2 ANQGSEA. The CDR3 contains 15 residues. From the 5' RACE reads, TCRdb lists one entry per CDR3 protein and no DNA. With 150,000 or so distinct CDR3 sequences in the sample, the ten largest clones hold around a third. Points on this clonotype: Its matching antigen is unknown.

The sequencing input was blood T cells: a sorted CD56 or NKG2C T cell subset, CD4+ or CD8+ T cells, or bulk PBMC T cells (not recorded which). The V and J genes are TRBV29-1 and TRBJ1-2; TCRdb's assignment of TRBD1 cannot be checked, as there is no DNA. The clonotype was recovered from a woman aged 50 to 60 in good health. The chain's CDR3 is CSVEDLRGDDYGYTF.